This T cell receptor beta chain was recovered during a study of metastatic and nonmetastatic thyroid tumors. Whole-study findings and limits: In blood and tumor, TCR beta diversity was reportedly significantly higher in malignant thyroid tumors than in benign nodules.

In germline, CDR1 is SGHTA, CDR2 FQGTGA. This CDR3 is 15 amino acids long. V lost 5 bases to trimming and J lost 5 bases; unmatched junction nucleotides: 5. TCRdb re-called clones via MiXCR from the PCR reads. The table lists approximately 17,000 clones, approximately 28% of them singletons, with roughly a sixth in the top ten. Among the patients, none had received any treatment before thyroid surgery. This clone was detected many times. What it recognizes is unknown. This receptor was identified in a female donor with papillary thyroid cancer or a benign thyroid nodule (not recorded which). Some clones in this sample may be carry-over from other donors' samples. The chain uses TRBV7-3 and TRBJ2-5; TRBD2 aligns across 13 bases. Sequenced material: tumor tissue. CDR3 sequence (DNA): TGTGCCAGCAGCCGACTAGCGGGAGGAGTGGAGACCCAGTACTTC. It encodes CASSRLAGGVETQYF.